This TCR beta chain is from a study of blood T cells in healthy people across ages. Overall study findings and caveats: PBMCs were not sorted, which prevented a conclusive comparison of naive versus antigen-experienced cells. Per million T cells, TCR beta diversity dropped about linearly as age rose.

Together with a sample-barcoded 5' primer, a J-beta primer mix was included in a second PCR lasting about 7 to 11 cycles. Via MiXCR, TCRdb re-called the 5' RACE reads, giving one row per CDR3 protein. The sample gives 1.5 million to 1.9 million distinct CDR3 sequences, 42% of which show up once; roughly 3.7% is in the top ten. Worth noting for this clonotype: What it recognizes is unknown.

Germline V CDR1 and CDR2: DFQATT, SNEGSKA (reference sequence). The CDR3 totals 14 residues. V trimming: 1 base; J trimming: 10 bases; junction bases outside the gene matches: 12. This clonotype was sampled from a woman between 18 and 30 years old in good health. The rearrangement joins TRBV20-1 to TRBJ1-2, with 7 bases matching TRBD1. Sequencing was performed on blood. CDR3 in DNA: TGCAGTGCTAGAGCGACAGGGTTCTCCGGGTCCTACACCTTC. It specifies CSARATGFSGSYTF.